This T cell receptor beta chain is from a study of cytomegalovirus exposure and HLA in healthy donors. As to this clone: What it recognizes is unknown.

Donors had nominal health at sampling but likely had unrecorded immune exposures. In the PCR, 60 Vbeta and 13 Jbeta primers were used. TCRdb's copy holds only in-frame clones and misses some; the assay was immunoSEQ multiplex PCR. The sample includes about 190,000 clones, 65% to 90% of them seen just once. The CDR3 is 13 residues long. The trim removed 5 bases at V and 3 bases at J, leaving 3 bases unmatched. Germline loops: CDR1 MNHEY, CDR2 SVGAGI. Study observations and caveats: In a later analysis, specific HLA alleles were associated with approximately 16,000 TCR beta sequences at a 0.05 false discovery rate. A later analysis found that most CMV-associated TCR beta chains appeared HLA-restricted. The study put around 180 TCR beta chains on its list as cytomegalovirus-associated.

The chain combines TRBV6-5 with TRBJ1-2; 7 nucleotides line up with TRBD1. The receptor was derived from a woman aged 25 to 45 in good health and CMV-seronegative. The specimen was PBMCs. The CDR3 reads CASSEDRDYGYTF. The CDR3 DNA sequence: TGTGCCAGCAGTGAAGACAGGGACTATGGCTACACCTTC.